This T cell receptor beta chain was identified during a study of Graves' ophthalmopathy and Graves' hyperthyroidism. Under 3 months in duration, the ophthalmopathy in affected donors had moderate-to-severe activity, CAS ≥3 and NOSPECS ≥4. This clonotype was seen many times. The V gene end was trimmed by 3 bases and the J gene end by 8 bases; junction bases not matched to a gene: 7. The CDR3 extends over 14 amino acids. CDR1 is SGHRS and CDR2 is YFSETQ in the germline V gene. Investigators amplified TCR beta CDR3 regions from RNA transcripts. First-round RT-PCR employed HTBI primers, with a second-round multiplex PCR after it. TCRdb re-analysed the multiplex PCR reads in MiXCR, keeping a single row per CDR3 protein. The sample lists under 60,000 distinct CDR3 sequences; under 55% were seen once.

Sequenced material: peripheral blood. The chain combines TRBV5-1 with TRBJ1-3, with 8 bases fitting TRBD1. The clonotype comes from an adult woman with Graves' ophthalmopathy. Written as DNA, the CDR3 is TGCGCCAGCAGCTCCCAGGGGGCGGCGGACACCATATATTTT. It encodes CASSSQGAADTIYF. The variable domain in full, with the rest retrieved from reference TRBV5-1 and TRBJ1-3, is KAGVTQTPRYLIKTRGQQVTLSCSPISGHRSVSWYQQTPGQGLQFLFEYFSETQRNKGNFPGRFSGRQFSNSRSEMNVSTLELGDSALYLCASSSQGAADTIYFGEGSWLTVV.